The 8 T cell receptor beta chains below were found in one sample sequenced in a study of vaccination and CD4 T cells after COVID-19. TCRdb used MiXCR to reprocess the PCR reads, holding one entry per CDR3 protein. The sample includes 20,000 to 25,000 distinct CDR3 sequences, about 57% of them seen just once. Here the sequenced sample was CD4+ T cells from blood, taken before SARS-CoV-2 vaccination. All receptors come from a human donor who had recovered from COVID-19.

The CDR3 reads CASSYVLAGTLGETQYF. The CDR3 nucleotides are TGTGCCAGCAGTTACGTCCTAGCGGGAACGCTGGGAGAGACCCAGTACTTC. The chain has TRBV6-5 and TRBJ2-5, with 9 bases that match TRBD2. V lost 2 bases to trimming and J lost 4 bases; unmatched junction nucleotides: 11. The CDR3 is made up of 17 amino acids. Germline values: CDR1 MNHEY, CDR2 SVGAGI.

The rearrangement joins TRBV11-1 to TRBJ2-3, with 7 bases lining up with TRBD1. The CDR3 has 21 residues. The germline gives CDR1 SGHAT, CDR2 FQDESV (reference sequence). The junction had 29 bases not matched to a gene; V was cut back by 5 bases and J by 6 bases. The CDR3, as DNA: TGTGCCAGCAGCCCAGATCCGGGACAGTCAAGCCAGAAGGGCACCTCGGATACGCAGTATTTT. Translating gives CASSPDPGQSSQKGTSDTQYF.

In its sample, this clonotype was seen a few times. The CDR3, as DNA: TGTGCCAGCAGCCCTCGGGACGGTTCGAAACCCCTCCACTTT. This codes for CASSPRDGSKPLHF. The V call is TRBV7-2, the J call TRBJ1-6, with a weak D call TRBD1 (5 bases). Germline V CDR1 and CDR2: SGHTA, FQGNSA. Trimming removed 5 bases at V and 12 bases at J, with 17 bases between. This CDR3 region has 14 residues.

This rearrangement joins TRBV20-1 to TRBJ2-7; 7 bases agree with TRBD2. The length of the CDR3 is 15 residues. The germline CDR1 and CDR2 sequences are DFQATT and SNEGSKA (reference sequence). After removal of 0 bases from V and 0 bases from J, the junction contained 5 bases not matched to a gene. As DNA, the CDR3 is TGCAGTGCTAGAGATCCGAAGCGGGACTCCTACGAGCAGTACTTC. Its translation: CSARDPKRDSYEQYF.

This clonotype occurred a few times. The chain is built from TRBV2 and TRBJ1-2; D is possibly TRBD1 (6 bases). Germline assignment: CDR1 SNHLY and CDR2 FYNNEI. This CDR3 is built from 13 residues. Trimming took 11 bases from V and 2 from J, leaving 15 bases between them. CDR3 residues: CAGRTATNYGYTF. In DNA, the CDR3 is TGTGCCGGAAGGACAGCGACGAACTATGGCTACACCTTC.

The chain carries TRBV6-2 or TRBV6-3 and TRBJ2-5, with 12 bases identical to TRBD2. The trim removed 8 bases at V and 5 bases at J, leaving 21 bases unmatched. Germline CDR1 and CDR2: MNHEY and SVGEGT. This CDR3 is built from 19 residues. The CDR3, as DNA: TGTGCCAGCCTGACGGCACGCCTAGCGGGAGGGACCCCTGTGGAGACCCAGTACTTC. Translation gives CASLTARLAGGTPVETQYF.

The rearrangement uses TRBV12-3 or TRBV12-4 and TRBJ2-7, with 8 bases identical to TRBD1. J gave up 3 bases and V 5 bases, and 9 bases lay outside the gene matches. This CDR3 spans 15 amino acids. The chain's CDR3 is CASSMGDRPYYEQYF. The CDR3 DNA follows: TGTGCCAGCAGTATGGGGGACAGGCCATACTACGAGCAGTACTTC.

This rearrangement joins TRBV6-1 to TRBJ2-7; D gene uncertain. CDR1 and CDR2 from the germline V gene are MNHNS and SASEGT. This CDR3 spans 14 amino acids. The germline V and J ends were trimmed by 3 bases and 7 bases, with 16 bases remaining between them. The CDR3 bases are TGTGCCAGCAGTGATCGGTTAGCTGGTCGGGAGCAGTACTTC. Residues: CASSDRLAGREQYF.